The source of this T cell receptor beta chain is a study of cytomegalovirus exposure and HLA in healthy donors. Clones were sequenced by immunoSEQ multiplex PCR, and TCRdb holds only the in-frame ones, with some missing. The sample has some 330,000 clones, around 86% seen once. CDR1 is SEHNR, CDR2 FQNEAQ, per germline (reference sequence). The CDR3 spans 15 residues. V lost 2 bases, J lost 0 bases, and 3 bases stayed unmatched. As regards this clone: What it binds is unknown.

Broader study findings: In vitro work confirmed that three CMV-associated chains recognize CMV antigens. First-cohort TCR clusters were later found to tend to co-occur in the 130 or so validation repertoires. TCR beta chains numbering roughly 150 were designated cytomegalovirus-associated.

The sequence derives from a woman aged 18-29 years in good health and CMV-seronegative. The chain is built from TRBV7-9 and TRBJ1-2; 7 bases match TRBD1. Specimen: PBMCs. CDR3 sequence (DNA): TGTGCCAGCAGCTTATCCGACAGGGCTAACTATGGCTACACCTTC. Translation: CASSLSDRANYGYTF.